This T cell receptor (beta chain) is drawn from a study of control samples from healthy donors and cancer patients. CDR1 is SGHVS and CDR2 is FQNEAQ in the germline V gene. This CDR3 spans 17 amino acids. V shed 1 base and J 3 bases; nucleotides not matched to a gene: 7. TCRdb keeps only in-frame clones here, not all; method: immunoSEQ multiplex PCR. The sample includes about 53,000 clones, about nine tenths of them seen just once. Material: PBMCs. The TCR sequence derives from a man between 60 and 70 years old with head and neck cancer. This chain connects TRBV7-8 to TRBJ2-4, with 9 nucleotides matching TRBD2. The chain's CDR3 is CASSLGLAGNIKNIQYF. CDR3 nucleotide sequence: TGTGCCAGCAGCTTAGGCCTAGCGGGGAATATCAAAAACATTCAGTACTTC.